Included here is one T cell receptor beta chain sequence, with context. These data belong to a study of early T cells in non-severe SARS-CoV-2 infection. Study-level information: The sequenced material was bulk RNA from unsorted whole blood, and its chains were unpaired.

Germline CDR1 LGHDT, CDR2 YNNKEL (reference sequence). Trimming took off 3 bases at V and 6 bases at J, with 12 bases between the two ends. The CDR3 length is 14 residues. One entry per CDR3 protein, called by TCRdb with MiXCR from the 5' RACE reads. Counted here are 68,000 or so distinct CDR3 sequences, 13% occurring once; the ten biggest clones make up around 4.7%. The chain joins TRBV3-1 to TRBJ2-4; D may correspond to TRBD1 or TRBD2 (5 bases each). This TCR was sampled from an adult who was a healthcare worker with PCR-confirmed SARS-CoV-2 infection or an uninfected control (not recorded which). The sample taken for sequencing was whole blood. CDR3 protein: CASSQYDGGNIQYF. CDR3 coding DNA: TGTGCCAGCAGCCAGTATGATGGGGGAAACATTCAGTACTTC.